The clone carrying this TCR beta chain was found many times. The data are from a study of regulatory T cells in long-lasting Graves disease. Time point: newly diagnosed GD, antithyroid drugs for less than 3 months. PBMC RNA was the source of the TCR library. Researchers made TCR beta libraries by using iRepertoire HTBI primers and running Arm-PCR on CDR3 regions. Each CDR3 protein gets one entry after TCRdb re-called the multiplex PCR reads with MiXCR. This sample carries around 400,000 distinct CDR3 sequences, about 14% of them seen once, and the ten largest clones take about 20%. V was clipped by 2 bases and J by 4 bases; unmatched bases: 4. This CDR3 is 14 amino acids long. The germline V gene encodes CDR1 SNHLY and CDR2 FYNNEI.

The material sequenced was peripheral blood mononuclear cells (PBMCs), taken at new diagnosis, from a patient treated with antithyroid drugs. The chain recombines TRBV2 with TRBJ1-2, with TRBD1 identical over 7 bases. The clonotype comes from a female donor with Graves disease. DNA for the CDR3: TGTGCCAGCAGTGAATCGGGGACAGCCTATGGCTACACCTTC. Protein sequence: CASSESGTAYGYTF.